This TCR beta chain appears in the sequencing data of a study of tissue T cells after allogeneic stem cell transplantation. The study's findings and limits: Motif-based clustering found tissue-specific repertoire signatures shared across patients, though few clones were shared. Some tissue clones might be persisting host cells; their alloreactivity or antigen specificity was not determined.

Clones were read by immunoSEQ multiplex PCR, and TCRdb kept only the in-frame ones, dropping some. The data show about 4,400 clones, more than 40% seen once. Trimming shortened V by 2 bases and J by 2 bases, and 6 bases separated the two germline ends. The germline V gene has CDR1 SGHLS and CDR2 HYDKME. This CDR3 has 13 residues. Time point described: mouse harvest day 14 after allogeneic transplant. Tail vein injection delivered 10^7 T-cell-depleted bone marrow cells and 10^6 splenic CD5+ T cells. Tissues came from B6→BALB/c major-mismatch GVHD mice at day 7 or 14. In the case of this clone: Its antigen is unknown. Gene and germline names: mouse. The sequenced fragment ends 1 residue before the CDR3 boundary, so the rest is inferred from the germline J gene.

The sample comprised lymph node tissue. V is TRBV12-2 and J is TRBJ2-1; perhaps TRBD1 as D (5 bases). The receptor's source is a female BALB/c mouse given C57BL/6 T cells with graft-versus-host disease after an allogeneic hematopoietic cell transplant. The CDR3 DNA, read in part, is TGTGCCAGCTCTCGCAGGGACTATGCTGAGCAGTTC. This codes for CASSRRDYAEQF. The full CDR3 protein reads CASSRRDYAEQFF.